Below, one T cell receptor (beta chain) is given with its context. The antigen remains undetermined. Sequenced by immunoSEQ multiplex PCR; TCRdb stores in-frame clones only, minus some. The sample contains 150,000 to 160,000 clones, 88% of which appear only once. This sample is part of a study of T cell responses to AZD1222 COVID-19 vaccine. Overall study findings and caveats: The CD4 TCRs associated with vaccination extended across spike and predominated at 160-218 and 743-854. Once two AZD1222 doses were given, Spike-specific TCR breadth and depth went up.

Germline assignment: CDR1 MGHRA and CDR2 YSYEKL. This CDR3 spans 16 amino acids. Trimming stripped 2 bases from V and 5 bases from J, with 15 bases between. The TCR originated in an adult in good health. The chain is built from TRBV4-1 and TRBJ2-2; D is perhaps TRBD2 (7 bases). The source material was peripheral blood, sampled on day 0 of AZD1222 vaccination. The CDR3 coding sequence is TGCGCCAGCAGCCAATATTTTAGGGGGGGGACCGGGGAGCTGTTTTTT. Its translation: CASSQYFRGGTGELFF.